Included here is one T cell receptor (beta chain) sequence, with context. Its antigen is currently unknown. The sample originates from a study of T-cell memory formation after mild COVID-19. The CDR3 runs 14 residues. CDR1 is LGHDT and CDR2 is YNNKEL in the germline V gene (reference sequence). The V end was cut by 1 base, the J end by 1 base, with 7 bases between. TCRdb passed the 5' RACE reads through MiXCR, listing each CDR3 protein once. Of 400,000 or so distinct CDR3 sequences listed, roughly 20% were seen once; the top ten hold around 9.2%. Overall study findings and caveats: Most CD4+ clones that shrank were in CM and EM, while CD8+ ones turned up in EMRA.

The source material was PBMCs or a T cell subset sorted from them (not recorded which). The J gene is TRBJ1-1, the V gene TRBV3-1; D not resolved. The source is an adult woman who had mild COVID-19 (a few samples of this study predate the infection). Cell type and time point are not known. CDR3 sequence (DNA): TGTGCCAGCAGCCAAGTCGGCACGAACACTGAAGCTTTCTTT. Amino acid sequence: CASSQVGTNTEAFF.